This TCR beta chain was identified during a study of spatial heterogeneity in lung cancer. Points from the study as a whole: Detection of ubiquitous tumor TCRs in blood was higher at resection than follow-up.

TCRdb reprocessed the 5' RACE reads via MiXCR and lists one record per CDR3 protein. Among approximately 52,000 distinct CDR3 sequences, about 5.8% were seen once, and the ten largest hold around 10%. This clonotype was observed many times. What it binds is not known. Trimming took 1 base from V and 8 from J, leaving 9 bases between them. Germline V gene sequence: CDR1 LGHNA, CDR2 YSLEER. This CDR3 has 13 residues. This sample's time point: sample taken at primary tumor resection. The TCR was taken from a male donor with early-stage non-small cell lung cancer. The specimen comprised PBMCs, sampled at surgery. This chain joins TRBV4-3 and TRBJ2-1; maybe TRBD2 (6 bases). This CDR3 is CASSQGGGDEQFF. The DNA of the CDR3 is TGCGCCAGCAGCCAAGGGGGAGGAGATGAGCAGTTCTTC.